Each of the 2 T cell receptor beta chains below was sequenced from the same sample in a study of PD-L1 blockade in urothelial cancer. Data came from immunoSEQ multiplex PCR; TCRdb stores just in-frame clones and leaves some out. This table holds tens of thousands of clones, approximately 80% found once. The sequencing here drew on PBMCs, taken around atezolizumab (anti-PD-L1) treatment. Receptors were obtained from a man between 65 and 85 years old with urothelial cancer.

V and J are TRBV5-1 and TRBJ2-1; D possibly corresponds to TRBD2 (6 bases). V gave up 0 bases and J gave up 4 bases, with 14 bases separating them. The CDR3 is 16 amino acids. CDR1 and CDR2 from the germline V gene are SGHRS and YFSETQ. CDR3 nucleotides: TGCGCCAGCAGCTTGGGGGCAGCGGGCGGATACAATGAGCAGTTCTTC. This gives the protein CASSLGAAGGYNEQFF.

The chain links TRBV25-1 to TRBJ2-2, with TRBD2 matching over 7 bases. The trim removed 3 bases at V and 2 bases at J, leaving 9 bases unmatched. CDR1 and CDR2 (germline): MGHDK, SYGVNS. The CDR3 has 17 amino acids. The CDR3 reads CASSDKGLAVNTGELFF. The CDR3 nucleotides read TGTGCCAGCAGTGACAAAGGGCTAGCGGTTAACACCGGGGAGCTGTTTTTT. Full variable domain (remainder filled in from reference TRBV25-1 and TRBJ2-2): EADIYQTPRYLVIGTGKKITLECSQTMGHDKMYWYQQDPGMELHLIHYSYGVNSTEKGDLSSESTVSRIRTEHFPLTLESARPSHTSQYLCASSDKGLAVNTGELFFGEGSRLTVL.